This TCR beta chain is drawn from a study of regulatory T cells in long-lasting Graves disease. For TCR beta, libraries came from iRepertoire HTBI primers and Arm-PCR of CDR3 regions. TCRdb re-called the multiplex PCR reads through MiXCR, storing one row per CDR3 protein. Of approximately 560,000 distinct CDR3 sequences in the sample, about 16% were seen once. Germline CDR1 reads MNHEY; CDR2 reads SMNVEV (reference sequence). This CDR3 region has 16 residues. Trimming stripped 2 bases from V and 3 bases from J, with 11 bases between. This clonotype was picked up many times. Regarding time point: newly diagnosed GD, antithyroid drugs for less than 3 months. There was RNA extracted from PBMCs, and the TCR library was made from it. A further study also used this sample, focusing on T cells in Graves' hyperthyroidism and ophthalmopathy.

The rearrangement uses TRBV27 and TRBJ1-6; D ambiguous. This TCR was recovered from a man aged 18 to 29 with Graves disease. The starting material was peripheral blood mononuclear cells (PBMCs), obtained at new diagnosis, from a patient treated with antithyroid drugs. The CDR3 loop reads CASSLRAADYNSPLHF. DNA of the CDR3: TGTGCCAGCAGTTTAAGAGCAGCGGACTATAATTCACCCCTCCACTTT.